The clone carrying this T cell receptor (beta chain) was observed a handful of times. Its antigen is as yet unknown. The CDR3 extends over 13 amino acids. Trimming left V 3 bases short and J 1 base short, with 6 bases between. This sample was included in a study of human T cells and chemical hapten exposure. Looking at the study overall: The study traced per-sample TCR yield variation mainly to small differences in pooled library volumes.

Broader study findings: TCRs exceeding a frequency of 1 in 1000 stayed unchanged under DPC sensitization.

Extraction of total RNA was performed on unfractionated whole blood. Individual cDNA molecules had unique molecular identifiers attached to them by the library. Via MiXCR, TCRdb re-called the reads, giving one row per CDR3 protein. The data show roughly 120,000 distinct CDR3 sequences, 8% to 9.5% seen once. The TCR sequence derives from a human donor in good health. Some clones in this sample may be carry-over from other donors' samples. Input material: whole blood. This rearrangement joins TRBV12-3 or TRBV12-4 to TRBJ2-5; no clear D. This CDR3 is CASSFVSQETQYF. The CDR3 DNA reads as TGTGCCAGCAGTTTCGTCAGCCAAGAGACCCAGTACTTC.